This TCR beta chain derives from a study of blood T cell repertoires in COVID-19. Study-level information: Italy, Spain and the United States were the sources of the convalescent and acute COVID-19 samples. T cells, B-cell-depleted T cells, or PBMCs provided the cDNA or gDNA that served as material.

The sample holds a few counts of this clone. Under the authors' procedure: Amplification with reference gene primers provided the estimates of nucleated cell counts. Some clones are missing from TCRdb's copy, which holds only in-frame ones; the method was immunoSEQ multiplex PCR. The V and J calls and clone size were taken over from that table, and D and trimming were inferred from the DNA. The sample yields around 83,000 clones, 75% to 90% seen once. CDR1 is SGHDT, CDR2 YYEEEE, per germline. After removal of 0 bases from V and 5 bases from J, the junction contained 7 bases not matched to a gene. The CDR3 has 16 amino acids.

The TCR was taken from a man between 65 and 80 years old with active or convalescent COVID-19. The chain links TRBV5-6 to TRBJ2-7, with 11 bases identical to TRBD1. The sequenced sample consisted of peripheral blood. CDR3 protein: CASSLVWGTGGHEQYF. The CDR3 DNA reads TGTGCCAGCAGCTTGGTTTGGGGGACAGGGGGTCACGAGCAGTACTTC.